This T cell receptor beta chain came from a study of blood T cells in healthy people across ages. Findings of the study overall: Long-lived donors carried more naive CD4+ cells and greater diversity than aged donors.

PCR was performed a second time for roughly 7 to 11 cycles using a sample-barcoded 5' primer and a J-beta primer mix. Each CDR3 protein is one row after TCRdb ran MiXCR on the 5' RACE reads. In the table there are 650,000 to 900,000 distinct CDR3 sequences, under 80% of which are singletons. Concerning this clonotype itself: The antigen is unknown.

V was pared by 4 bases and J by 3 bases, with 15 bases of the junction left unmatched. This CDR3 is built from 18 residues. The germline V gene has CDR1 LGHDT and CDR2 YNNKEL (reference sequence). The chain links TRBV3-1 to TRBJ1-1; TRBD1 agrees at 9 bases. This clonotype was sampled from a man younger than 45 in good health. Sequencing used blood. The CDR3 here is CASSPRDREISRDTEAFF. The CDR3, as DNA: TGTGCCAGCAGCCCCCGGGACAGGGAAATTTCAAGGGACACTGAAGCTTTCTTT. The full variable domain, with the rest looked up from reference TRBV3-1 and TRBJ1-1, is DTAVSQTPKYLVTQMGNDKSIKCEQNLGHDTMYWYKQDSKKFLKIMFSYNNKELIINETVPNRFSPKSPDKAHLNLHINSLELGDSAVYFCASSPRDREISRDTEAFFGQGTRLTVV.